Below, 5 T cell receptor beta chains from the same sample are listed, as sequenced in a study of somatic mutations in cytotoxic T cells in rheumatoid arthritis. Profiled with immunoSEQ multiplex PCR; TCRdb holds only in-frame clones, not every one. The sample contains some 8,700 clones, about 80% of which appear only once. Sequencing was carried out using CD8+ T cells sorted from blood. The receptors come from a woman between 50 and 59 years old in good health.

The chain links TRBV11-2 to TRBJ2-1; TRBD2 might be the D (6 bases). This CDR3 comprises 15 residues. V shed 1 base and J shed 5 bases, with 12 bases lying between them. Per germline, CDR1 SGHAT and CDR2 FQNNGV. The CDR3 sequence is CASSLGTTPNNEQFF. Written as DNA, the CDR3 is TGTGCCAGCAGCTTAGGGACTACCCCCAACAATGAGCAGTTCTTC.

The chain uses TRBV19 and TRBJ2-1; possible D gene TRBD2, 5 bases. The CDR3 is 15 residues long. Trimming left V 1 base short and J 4 bases short, with 11 bases between. Germline loops: CDR1 LNHDA, CDR2 SQIVND (reference sequence). For the CDR3, the DNA is TGTGCCAGTAGTATAGTGGCAGGACTGTACAATGAGCAGTTCTTC. This encodes CASSIVAGLYNEQFF.

V gene TRBV6-5 combines with J gene TRBJ1-2; TRBD1 matches 10 bases. V was clipped by 7 bases and J by 6 bases; unmatched bases: 8. The length of the CDR3 is 14 residues. Germline CDR1 reads MNHEY; CDR2 reads SVGAGI. The CDR3 protein is CASTATGGVNGYTF. CDR3 DNA sequence: TGTGCCAGCACCGCGACAGGGGGCGTAAATGGCTACACCTTC.

This clone was detected a few times. The chain combines TRBV4-2 with TRBJ2-7; the match to TRBD2 covers 10 bases. The CDR3 is made up of 16 amino acids. The J segment lost 7 bases and the V segment lost 0 bases, leaving 9 bases of the junction unmatched. CDR1 and CDR2 (germline): LGHNA, YNFKEQ. The CDR3 is CASSQDDSGGAQEQYF. CDR3 coding DNA: TGTGCCAGCAGCCAAGATGACAGCGGGGGGGCTCAGGAGCAGTACTTC.

The rearrangement joins TRBV7-9 to TRBJ1-3; 12 positions match TRBD1. Germline V lookup: CDR1 SEHNR, CDR2 FQNEAQ (reference sequence). V lost 5 bases, J lost 2 bases, and 10 bases stayed unmatched. This CDR3 has 18 amino acids. The CDR3 region has the DNA TGTGCCAGCAGCGTCCGGGACAGGGGGCTTACGACTGGAAACACCATATATTTT. Its translation: CASSVRDRGLTTGNTIYF.